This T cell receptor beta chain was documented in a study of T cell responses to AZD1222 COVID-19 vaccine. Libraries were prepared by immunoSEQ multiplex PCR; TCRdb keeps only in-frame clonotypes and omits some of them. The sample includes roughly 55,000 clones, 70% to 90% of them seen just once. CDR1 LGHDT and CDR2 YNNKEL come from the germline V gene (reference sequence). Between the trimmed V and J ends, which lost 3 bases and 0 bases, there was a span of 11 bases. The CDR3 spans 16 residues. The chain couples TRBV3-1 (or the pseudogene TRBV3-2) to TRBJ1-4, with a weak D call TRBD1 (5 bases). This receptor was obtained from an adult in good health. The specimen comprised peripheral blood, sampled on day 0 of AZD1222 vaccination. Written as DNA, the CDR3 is TGTGCCAGCAGCCATGCCGACAGAACAACTAATGAAAAACTGTTTTTT. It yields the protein CASSHADRTTNEKLFF.